These T cell receptor beta chains were read from a single sample in a study of cytomegalovirus exposure and HLA in healthy donors. TCRdb's table, derived via immunoSEQ multiplex PCR, lists solely in-frame clones and lacks some. The table lists tens of thousands of clones, about three quarters of them singletons. Material: PBMCs. These receptors originate from a woman aged 40 to 50 in good health and CMV-seropositive. Each CDR3 is given with its conserved first and last residue. D genes are given only for firm matches. A row's size may be missing; if present it is once, few, many or a size class.

TRBV2,large,NA,TRBJ1-6,TGTGCCAGCAGTGATCCCCGCTGGGGGCCTCGCGGGCCCCTCCACTTT,CASSDPRWGPRGPLHF
TRBV30,few,TRBD2,TRBJ2-5,TGTGCCTGGAGTGTATTAGCGGGGGGCCGAGCGGTGACCCAGTACTTC,CAWSVLAGGRAVTQYF
TRBV6-5,few,NA,TRBJ2-1,TGTGCCAGCAGTTACGATTCCGACATCGCAAACAATGAGCAGTTCTTC,CASSYDSDIANNEQFF
TRBV5-1,once,TRBD1,TRBJ2-3,TGCGCCAGCAGCAAGACAGGGACCACAGATACGCAGTATTTT,CASSKTGTTDTQYF
TRBV19,NA,NA,TRBJ2-1,TGTGCCAGTAGTATAAGGTCAGGGGCCTACAATGAGCAGTTCTTC,CASSIRSGAYNEQFF
TRBV5-1,NA,TRBD1,TRBJ1-4,TGCGCCAGCAGCCAACAACCTACAGGGGATGGAAATGAAAAACTGTTTTTT,CASSQQPTGDGNEKLFF
TRBV7-2,NA,NA,TRBJ2-2,TGTGCCAGTCGTCGCCAGGGGCGGATGGGAGGGGAGCTGTTTTTT,CASRRQGRMGGELFF
TRBV5-5,NA,NA,TRBJ1-1,TGTGCCAGCAGCTCAACAGTGAACACTGAAGCTTTCTTT,CASSSTVNTEAFF
TRBV9,NA,NA,TRBJ2-1,TGTGCCAGCAGCGTAGCTTGGGGCTCGGGTGAGCAGTTCTTC,CASSVAWGSGEQFF
TRBV10-1,NA,NA,TRBJ1-1,TGCGCCAGCAGAGACAGTATGAACACTGAAGCTTTCTTT,CASRDSMNTEAFF
TRBV4-1,few,TRBD2,TRBJ2-3,TGCGCCAGCAGCCAAGTGCCTAGCGGGGGGGTTAGCACAGATACGCAGTATTTT,CASSQVPSGGVSTDTQYF
TRBV7-2,NA,NA,TRBJ1-5,TGTGCCAGCAGCCCGCAAGTGGGCAGGGGAAGCAATCAGCCCCAGCATTTT,CASSPQVGRGSNQPQHF
TRBV19,NA,NA,TRBJ1-5,TGTGCCAGTAGAAACAGGATCCAGGGGAGCAATCAGCCCCAGCATTTT,CASRNRIQGSNQPQHF
TRBV20-1,NA,NA,TRBJ2-1,TGCAGTGCTAGACCGGTGGATGAGCAGTTCTTC,CSARPVDEQFF
TRBV19,NA,TRBD1,TRBJ2-6,TGTGCCAGTAGTATAGCCCCCGGGACAGGGAATTCTGGGGCCAACGTCCTGACTTTC,CASSIAPGTGNSGANVLTF
TRBV5-6,few,TRBD1,TRBJ1-1,TGTGCCAGCAGCTGGGACAGGGTTGAAACTGAAGCTTTCTTT,CASSWDRVETEAFF
TRBV5-6,NA,NA,TRBJ1-6,TGTGCCAGCAGCTTGGATGCCAGGGAAAGATCACCCCTCCACTTT,CASSLDARERSPLHF
TRBV11-3,few,NA,TRBJ2-1,TGTGCCAGCAGCTTATTTACCCAGGACAATGAGCAGTTCTTC,CASSLFTQDNEQFF
TRBV5-1,few,TRBD2,TRBJ2-4,TGCGCCAGCAGCTTGGCGGGGGGAGAAAACATTCAGTACTTC,CASSLAGGENIQYF
TRBV18,few,NA,TRBJ2-2,TGTGCCAGCTCAGCCTCGGGGACCGGGGAGCTGTTTTTT,CASSASGTGELFF
TRBV15,NA,NA,TRBJ2-7,TGTGCCACCAGCAACTTCCGGGTACCCTACGAGCAGTACTTC,CATSNFRVPYEQYF
TRBV11-3,NA,NA,TRBJ2-7,TGTGCCAGCAGCTTCGTCCAGAAATACGAGCAGTACTTC,CASSFVQKYEQYF
TRBV6-1,few,NA,TRBJ1-3,TGTGCCAGCAGTGAACAGGGTCCTGGAAACACCATATATTTT,CASSEQGPGNTIYF
TRBV5-4,NA,TRBD1,TRBJ1-2,TGTGCCAGCAGCCAGACAGGGAATTTCGGCTACACCTTC,CASSQTGNFGYTF
TRBV2,NA,TRBD1,TRBJ2-2,TGTGCCAGCAGTTCGGACAGGGGTATCGGGGTTGCCGGGGAGCTGTTTTTT,CASSSDRGIGVAGELFF
TRBV10-1,NA,TRBD1,TRBJ2-7,TGCGCCAGCAGTGACCGGACAGGGGGTACCCACGAGCAGTACTTC,CASSDRTGGTHEQYF
TRBV6-5,NA,TRBD1,TRBJ1-1,TGTGCCAGCAGTCTAACAGGGGGCGGTGTCACTGAAGCTTTCTTT,CASSLTGGGVTEAFF
TRBV4-1,NA,NA,TRBJ2-7,TGCGCCAGCAGCCAAGATCAGGGGAGCTCCTACGAGCAGTACTTC,CASSQDQGSSYEQYF
TRBV7-8,NA,NA,TRBJ1-4,TGTGCCAGCAGCAAGGGGCGAGTAGGCGAAAAACTGTTTTTT,CASSKGRVGEKLFF
TRBV6-6,few,NA,TRBJ1-1,TGTGCCAGCAGTTACGAGGGAAACGGTTGGGGTACTGAAGCTTTCTTT,CASSYEGNGWGTEAFF
TRBV7-2,NA,NA,TRBJ2-2,TGTGCCAGCAGCCCCCTGAGGGCCGGGGAGCTGTTTTTT,CASSPLRAGELFF
TRBV19,NA,NA,TRBJ1-2,TGTGCCAGAACCGGTGATGGCTACACCTTC,CARTGDGYTF
TRBV2,NA,NA,TRBJ2-5,TGTGCCAGCACAGTACAAGAGACCCAGTACTTC,CASTVQETQYF
TRBV6-5,NA,NA,TRBJ2-7,TGTGCCAGCAGTACCCCCGGGGACTACGAGCAGTACTTC,CASSTPGDYEQYF
TRBV4-2,few,TRBD2,TRBJ2-3,TGTGCCAGCAGCCAAGCCTCGACTAGCGGGGGGGCAGATACGCAGTATTTT,CASSQASTSGGADTQYF
TRBV2,NA,NA,TRBJ2-5,TGTGCCAGCAGCGCGGGACTGGGAGAGACCCAGTACTTC,CASSAGLGETQYF
TRBV7-6,NA,NA,TRBJ2-3,TGTGCCAGCAGCTTATGGACAGCCGGGGAAGCAGATACGCAGTATTTT,CASSLWTAGEADTQYF
TRBV19,NA,NA,TRBJ1-2,TGTGCCAGTAGTATCTGGCAGGGCAAGTATGGCTACACCTTC,CASSIWQGKYGYTF
TRBV10-1,NA,NA,TRBJ2-2,TGCGCCAGTCGTGGGGCCGCCGGGGAGCTGTTTTTT,CASRGAAGELFF
TRBV30,NA,TRBD1,TRBJ2-7,TGTGCCTGGGGAGGACAGGGCTACGAGCAGTACTTC,CAWGGQGYEQYF
TRBV14,once,TRBD2,TRBJ2-1,TGTGCCAGCAGTCGCGGACTAGCGGGGGGGCCTTTCGACGAGCAGTTCTTC,CASSRGLAGGPFDEQFF
TRBV30,NA,NA,TRBJ1-5,TGTGCCTGGAGTTCCGGAGTCTCCAGTCAGCCCCAGCATTTT,CAWSSGVSSQPQHF
TRBV30,NA,NA,TRBJ2-7,TGTGCCTGGAGAACAGGGTTCCACGAGCAGTACTTC,CAWRTGFHEQYF
TRBV2,NA,TRBD2,TRBJ2-7,TGTGCCAGCCGGTATTCGGGGGGGCCCTCCGAGCAGTACTTC,CASRYSGGPSEQYF
TRBV7-9,NA,NA,TRBJ1-1,TGTGCCAGCAGCTTATTGCGGAGTAACACTGAAGCTTTCTTT,CASSLLRSNTEAFF
TRBV6-6,NA,TRBD2,TRBJ2-7,TGTGCCAGCAGTTCGACTAGCCCTTGGGACGAGCAGTACTTC,CASSSTSPWDEQYF